This is a list of T cell receptor beta chains from one sample in a study of metastatic and nonmetastatic thyroid tumors. Via MiXCR, TCRdb re-called the PCR reads. The table has more than 25,000 clones, approximately 7.4% seen once. The source material was blood. The source of these receptors is a female donor with papillary thyroid cancer or a benign thyroid nodule (not recorded which). Some clones in this sample may be carry-over from other donors' samples. Both conserved end residues are trimmed from each CDR3. Fields, in order: V gene, J gene, CDR3 protein.

v_call: TRBV9; j_call: TRBJ1-1; cdr3_aa: ASSPRWMNTEAF
v_call: TRBV20-1; j_call: TRBJ2-3; cdr3_aa: SASSLADSTDTQY
v_call: TRBV20-1; j_call: TRBJ2-5; cdr3_aa: SARADRWRETQY
v_call: TRBV5-6; j_call: TRBJ2-7; cdr3_aa: ASSLATTGWGYEQY
v_call: TRBV6-1; j_call: TRBJ1-5; cdr3_aa: ASSSVGHRYSNQPQH
v_call: TRBV28; j_call: TRBJ2-2; cdr3_aa: ASSLRQRPTRELF
v_call: TRBV5-1; j_call: TRBJ2-2; cdr3_aa: ASSLGQGFSAYTGELF
v_call: TRBV28; j_call: TRBJ1-2; cdr3_aa: ASSFEGFGYGYT
v_call: TRBV12-3/TRBV12-4; j_call: TRBJ1-2; cdr3_aa: ASSFGQGAYGYT
v_call: TRBV6-2/TRBV6-3; j_call: TRBJ2-3; cdr3_aa: ASSPGRDVDTQY
v_call: TRBV9; j_call: TRBJ1-4; cdr3_aa: ASSQKLF
v_call: TRBV24-1; j_call: TRBJ2-1; cdr3_aa: ATSDAGTANEQF
v_call: TRBV20-1; j_call: TRBJ2-3; cdr3_aa: SASGRSDTQY
v_call: TRBV12-3/TRBV12-4; j_call: TRBJ2-7; cdr3_aa: ASSPLGTDPYEQY
v_call: TRBV5-1; j_call: TRBJ1-6; cdr3_aa: ASSLSTRGAYNSPLH
v_call: TRBV4-1; j_call: TRBJ1-2; cdr3_aa: ASSQRGLKGWGSGYT
v_call: TRBV19; j_call: TRBJ1-6; cdr3_aa: ASRPGQGSYNSPLH
v_call: TRBV2; j_call: TRBJ2-5; cdr3_aa: ASSGSGTQEETQY
v_call: TRBV7-2; j_call: TRBJ2-5; cdr3_aa: ASSLGVSETQY
v_call: TRBV29-1; j_call: TRBJ1-4; cdr3_aa: SVDTGTDEKLF
v_call: TRBV7-9; j_call: TRBJ1-1; cdr3_aa: ASSIGQGSSEAF
v_call: TRBV6-1; j_call: TRBJ2-2; cdr3_aa: ASRGTGRSTGELF
v_call: TRBV12-3/TRBV12-4; j_call: TRBJ2-7; cdr3_aa: ASSWGDYEQY
v_call: TRBV4-3; j_call: TRBJ2-2; cdr3_aa: ASSQEFGQGITGELF